The present TCR beta chain was sequenced within a study of molecular identifiers for immune sequencing clone quantification. Notes on the study in general: Whereas clones above 20 RNA copies held under 1% of naive-cell molecules, they held over 98% of effector molecules.

Note on this clonotype: Its antigen is unknown. A read error is possible here, since a much larger clone lies one base away.

Making the bulk TCR libraries relied on previously described methods and listed TCR primers. TCRdb used MiXCR to reprocess the PCR reads, holding one entry per CDR3 protein. This sample has under 75,000 distinct CDR3 sequences, with roughly a fifth found just once. Trimming stripped 10 bases from V and 1 base from J, with 16 bases between. This CDR3 spans 14 amino acids. The germline gives CDR1 SNHLY, CDR2 FYNNEI. What was sequenced was naive CD8+ T cells from blood, with Jurkat cell RNA spiked in. This sample's subset: FACS-sorted CD8+CD4-CCR7+CD45RA+ naive T cells. This clonotype was obtained from a human donor in good health. Some libraries in this study had Jurkat cell RNA spiked in. The chain couples TRBV2 to TRBJ1-1; D is uncertain. CDR3 nucleotides: TGTGCCAACAAGAGCCCCAGGAGGAACACTGAAGCTTTCTTT. Protein product: CANKSPRRNTEAFF.